This T cell receptor beta chain derives from a study of beta chain features in type 1 diabetes. Findings and caveats of the study: Shorter TCRB CDR3s, moderately but significantly so, were found in Type 1 diabetes patients in all four CD4+ subsets.

This clone was picked up a small number of times. Its antigen is undetermined. Investigators reverse transcribed all isolated RNA, so they sequenced expressed TCRB transcripts. Measured with immunoSEQ multiplex PCR; TCRdb has only the in-frame clones, and not every one. This sample yields about 410,000 clones, of which approximately 13% are seen a single time; less than 0.04% belongs to the top ten. The CDR3 totals 11 residues. This sequence originates from a man aged 25-45 years in good health. The chain recombines TRBV21-1 with TRBJ2-1; TRBD2 is the table's D call and was not checked against the DNA. TRBV21-1 is tagged as a pseudogene. The sample consisted of naive CD4+ T cells from blood. The CDR3 nucleotides read TGTGCCAGCGGGTTCGGGGTTGAGCAGTTCTTC. It is translated as CASGFGVEQFF.